One sample yielded the 9 T cell receptor beta chains listed below, sequenced in a study of regulatory T cells in long-lasting Graves disease. Construction of TCR beta libraries relied on iRepertoire HTBI primers and on Arm-PCR targeting CDR3 regions. TCRdb re-called the multiplex PCR reads with MiXCR, one entry per CDR3 protein. The table shows about 400,000 distinct CDR3 sequences, with about a fifth occurring only once. Time point given: persistent/refractory GD, antithyroid drugs over 5 years with positive TRAb. PBMC RNA was the source of the TCR library. The material was peripheral blood mononuclear cells (PBMCs), obtained when the disease was refractory, from a patient treated with antithyroid drugs. The receptors here all came from a female donor with Graves disease.

Many counts were recorded for this clonotype. This chain uses TRBV11-2 with TRBJ2-7; 9 bases are shared with TRBD2. Germline V gives CDR1 SGHAT, CDR2 FQNNGV. V gave up 1 base and J gave up 0 bases; unmatched junction bases: 4. The CDR3 is 16 residues long. The CDR3 bases are TGTGCCAGCAGCTTAGGGCTAGCGGGAATCTCCTACGAGCAGTACTTC. Amino acid sequence: CASSLGLAGISYEQYF.

This chain uses TRBV11-1 with TRBJ1-4; no reliable D call. The germline CDR1 and CDR2 sequences are SGHAT and FQDESV (reference sequence). V lost 5 bases to trimming and J lost 0 bases, with 10 bases between them. The CDR3 is 15 amino acids. The chain's CDR3 is CASSARISTNEKLFF. CDR3 coding DNA: TGTGCCAGCAGCGCGAGGATCTCAACTAATGAAAAACTGTTTTTT.

This clonotype came up many times. This chain uses TRBV6-1 with TRBJ1-2; weak D call: TRBD1 (5 bases). This CDR3 comprises 14 residues. Looked up from germline, CDR1 is MNHNS and CDR2 is SASEGT. Deletions cut 8 bases from V and 6 bases from J, with 19 bases between. CDR3 region: CASRREVGGNGYTF. CDR3 DNA: TGTGCCAGCCGCCGGGAGGTCGGGGGAAATGGCTACACCTTC.

This clonotype was observed a handful of times. This sequence joins TRBV29-1 and TRBJ1-3, with D possibly TRBD1 on 5 matching bases. Germline assignment: CDR1 SQVTM and CDR2 ANQGSEA. The length of the CDR3 is 13 residues. Between the trimmed V and J ends, which lost 7 bases and 0 bases, there was a span of 10 bases. The CDR3 here is CSARTPSGNTIYF. In nucleotides, the CDR3 is TGCAGCGCCCGGACACCCTCTGGAAACACCATATATTTT. The variable domain in full, with the rest retrieved from reference TRBV29-1 and TRBJ1-3, is SAVISQKPSRDICQRGTSLTIQCQVDSQVTMMFWYRQQPGQSLTLIATANQGSEATYESGFVIDKFPISRPNLTFSTLTVSNMSPEDSSIYLCSARTPSGNTIYFGEGSWLTVV.

V usage is TRBV30 and J usage is TRBJ2-2; 8 bases match TRBD2. V gave up 3 bases and J gave up 5 bases; unmatched junction bases: 8. The germline V gene encodes CDR1 GTSNPN and CDR2 SVGIG (reference sequence). The CDR3 runs to 15 residues. The CDR3 DNA is TGTGCCTGGAGCGAAGGGACTAGGGGGACCGGGGAGCTGTTTTTT. It is translated as CAWSEGTRGTGELFF.

The J gene is TRBJ2-7, the V gene TRBV9, with no clear D. The CDR3 runs to 11 residues. The germline V gene encodes CDR1 SGDLS and CDR2 YYNGEE. V was trimmed by 0 bases and J by 5 bases, leaving 3 bases between them. CDR3 sequence reads: CASSVVDEQYF. As DNA, the CDR3 is TGTGCCAGCAGCGTAGTCGACGAGCAGTACTTC. Full variable domain (missing parts from reference TRBV9 and TRBJ2-7): DSGVTQTPKHLITATGQRVTLRCSPRSGDLSVYWYQQSLDQGLQFLIQYYNGEERAKGNILERFSAQQFPDLHSELNLSSLELGDSALYFCASSVVDEQYFGPGTRLTVT.

This clonotype was found many times. V is TRBV27 and J is TRBJ2-7; D is uncertain. Germline V lookup: CDR1 MNHEY, CDR2 SMNVEV (reference sequence). This CDR3 region has 13 residues. V gave up 2 bases and J gave up 4 bases, with 9 bases separating them. CDR3 DNA sequence: TGTGCCAGCAGTTTACGGGCAGTTTACGAGCAGTACTTC. Its translation is CASSLRAVYEQYF.

The chain couples TRBV29-1 to TRBJ2-4; D not certain. This CDR3 has 11 residues. Germline V lookup: CDR1 SQVTM, CDR2 ANQGSEA. Trimming took off 0 bases at V and 7 bases at J, with 4 bases between the two ends. CDR3 residues: CSVEEGNIQYF. CDR3 nucleotide sequence: TGCAGCGTTGAAGAAGGCAACATTCAGTACTTC.

This clonotype was observed a few times. J is TRBJ2-5 and V is TRBV24-1; 10 bases line up with TRBD2. Trimming at V came to 0 bases and at J to 3 bases, leaving 9 bases not matched to a gene. Germline CDR1 is KGHDR and CDR2 is SFDVKD. The CDR3 extends over 18 amino acids. The CDR3 nucleotides read TGTGCCACCAGTGATTTGGCCCCTAGCGGGAGTTATGAAGAGACCCAGTACTTC. Translation: CATSDLAPSGSYEETQYF.